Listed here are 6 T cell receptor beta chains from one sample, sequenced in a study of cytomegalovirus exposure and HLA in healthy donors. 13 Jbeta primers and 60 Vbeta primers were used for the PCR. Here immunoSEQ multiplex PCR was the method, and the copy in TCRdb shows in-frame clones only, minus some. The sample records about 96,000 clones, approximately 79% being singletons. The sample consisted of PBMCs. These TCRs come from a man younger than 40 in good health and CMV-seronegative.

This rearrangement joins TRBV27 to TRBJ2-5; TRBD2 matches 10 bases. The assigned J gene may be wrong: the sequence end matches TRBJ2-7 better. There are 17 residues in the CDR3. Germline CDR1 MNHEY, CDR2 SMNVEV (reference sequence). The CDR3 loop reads CASKGLAGDLYGYEQYF. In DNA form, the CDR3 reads TGTGCCAGCAAAGGGCTAGCGGGAGATCTTTACGGGTACGAGCAGTACTTC.

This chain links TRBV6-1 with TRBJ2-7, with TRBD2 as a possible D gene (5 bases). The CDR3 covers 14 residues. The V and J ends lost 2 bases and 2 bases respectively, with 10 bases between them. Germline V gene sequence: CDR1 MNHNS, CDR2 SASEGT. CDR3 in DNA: TGTGCCAGCAGTGAATATGAGGGAACCTACGAGCAGTACTTC. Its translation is CASSEYEGTYEQYF.

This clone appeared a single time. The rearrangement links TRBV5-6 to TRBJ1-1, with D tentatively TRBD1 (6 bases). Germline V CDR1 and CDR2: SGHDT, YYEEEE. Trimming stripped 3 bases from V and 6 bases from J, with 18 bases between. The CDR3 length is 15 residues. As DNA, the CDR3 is TGTGCCAGCAGCTCGCCTACCCCAGGGGCGGCTGAAGCTTTCTTT. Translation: CASSSPTPGAAEAFF.

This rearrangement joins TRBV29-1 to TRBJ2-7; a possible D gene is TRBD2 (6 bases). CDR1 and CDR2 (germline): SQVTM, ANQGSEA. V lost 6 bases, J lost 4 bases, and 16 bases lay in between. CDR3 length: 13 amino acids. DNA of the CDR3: TGCAGCGTCATGGGAGGAGTTGGGTACGAGCAGTACTTC. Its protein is CSVMGGVGYEQYF.

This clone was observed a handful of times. The DNA of the CDR3 is TGTGCCAGCAGCCCCTGGACAGGGGCCAATGAGCAGTTCTTC. Its translation is CASSPWTGANEQFF. The chain is built from TRBV7-2 and TRBJ2-1; 9 positions agree with TRBD1. With 5 bases clipped from V and 6 bases from J, the junction kept 5 bases outside the gene matches. Germline V lookup: CDR1 SGHTA, CDR2 FQGNSA. This CDR3 is built from 14 residues.

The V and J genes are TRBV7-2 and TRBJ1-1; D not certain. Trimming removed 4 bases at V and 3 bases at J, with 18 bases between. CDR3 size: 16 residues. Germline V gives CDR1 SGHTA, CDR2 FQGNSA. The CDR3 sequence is CASSSMASEWDTEAFF. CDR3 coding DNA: TGTGCCAGCAGCTCAATGGCCTCGGAGTGGGACACTGAAGCTTTCTTT.